Listed below are T cell receptor beta chains from one sample, sequenced in a study of regulatory T cells in long-lasting Graves disease. TCRdb reprocessed the multiplex PCR reads via MiXCR and lists one record per CDR3 protein. The table records roughly 610,000 distinct CDR3 sequences, around 17% of them present only once. This sample was also put to use in a study of T cells in Graves' hyperthyroidism and ophthalmopathy.

The sample here was peripheral blood mononuclear cells (PBMCs), taken at new diagnosis, from a patient treated with antithyroid drugs. The receptors were gathered from a woman aged 25 to 45 with Graves disease. CDR3s include the opening cysteine and the closing phenylalanine or tryptophan. D genes are given only for firm matches. Some rows mark clone size as missing; the rest say once, few, many or name a class of expanded clone.

j_call d_call clone_size v_call cdr3_aa cdr3_nt
TRBJ2-2 NA NA TRBV24-1 CATSDTEAPGELFF TGTGCCACCAGTGATACAGAGGCCCCTGGGGAGCTGTTTTTT
TRBJ2-7 TRBD1 many TRBV28 CASRTGGQYEQYF TGTGCCAGCAGAACAGGGGGCCAGTACGAGCAGTACTTC
TRBJ2-7 NA many TRBV20-1 CSAPDPKRGSYEQYF TGCAGTGCCCCGGACCCGAAGAGGGGGTCCTACGAGCAGTACTTC
TRBJ1-5 NA NA TRBV24-1 CATSEMGQPQHF TGTGCCACCAGTGAGATGGGGCAGCCCCAGCATTTT
TRBJ2-7 NA many TRBV12-3/TRBV12-4 CASSLGGAPRYF TGTGCCAGCAGTTTAGGCGGGGCCCCGAGGTACTTC
TRBJ2-2 TRBD1 many TRBV7-3 CASSSGAGGNTGELFF TGTGCCAGCAGCAGTGGTGCAGGGGGAAACACCGGGGAGCTGTTTTTT
TRBJ1-5 NA NA TRBV7-8 CASSLGTGAQGQPQHF TGTGCCAGCAGCTTAGGGACGGGGGCGCAGGGTCAGCCCCAGCATTTT
TRBJ1-3 NA few TRBV6-1 CASGETGFGNTIYF TGTGCCAGCGGGGAAACAGGGTTTGGAAACACCATATATTTT
TRBJ2-7 TRBD1 NA TRBV4-1 CASSQPGQHYEQYF TGCGCCAGCAGCCAACCGGGACAGCACTACGAGCAGTACTTC
TRBJ2-6 TRBD2 many TRBV6-2/TRBV6-3 CASSLGGVASGANVLTF TGTGCCAGCAGTTTGGGGGGGGTCGCCTCGGGGGCCAACGTCCTGACTTTC
TRBJ2-7 TRBD1 many TRBV5-1 CASSITGTGSYEQYF TGCGCCAGCAGCATAACCGGGACAGGGTCCTACGAGCAGTACTTC
TRBJ2-5 NA many TRBV6-5 CASSYEFATTTQYF TGTGCCAGCAGTTACGAATTCGCGACAACGACCCAGTACTTC
TRBJ2-7 NA many TRBV28 CASSSRAGIASEQYF TGTGCCAGCAGCTCTAGAGCCGGGATCGCAAGCGAGCAGTACTTC
TRBJ2-1 NA many TRBV11-2 CATSIFGSYNEQFF TGTGCCACCTCTATCTTTGGTTCCTACAATGAGCAGTTCTTC
TRBJ2-1 NA NA TRBV4-1 CASSQVAETYNEQFF TGCGCCAGCAGCCAAGTGGCGGAGACCTACAATGAGCAGTTCTTC
TRBJ1-6 NA few TRBV29-1 CSVRGQRNNSPLHF TGCAGCGTGCGGGGGCAAAGGAATAATTCACCCCTCCACTTT
TRBJ1-1 NA NA TRBV20-1 CSPDHKYTEAFF TGCAGTCCAGACCATAAGTACACTGAAGCTTTCTTT
TRBJ1-6 NA NA TRBV7-9 CASSFLDSRYSPLHF TGTGCCAGCAGCTTCTTGGACAGTCGGTATTCACCCCTCCACTTT
TRBJ2-6 TRBD2 many TRBV5-1 CASSPRSIAGAGFSGANVLTF TGCGCCAGCAGCCCAAGATCAATAGCGGGAGCGGGGTTCTCTGGGGCCAACGTCCTGACTTTC
TRBJ1-2 NA many TRBV27 CASSSIADLIKHGYTF TGTGCCAGCAGTTCCATTGCCGACCTAATCAAACATGGCTACACCTTC
TRBJ1-2 NA NA TRBV29-1 CSVENTDYGYTF TGCAGCGTTGAAAATACAGATTATGGCTACACCTTC
TRBJ2-4 NA NA TRBV5-1 CASSLTSTKNIQYF TGCGCCAGCAGCTTAACCTCAACCAAAAACATTCAGTACTTC
TRBJ1-5 NA many TRBV30 CAWSEGMNNQPQHF TGTGCCTGGAGTGAAGGGATGAACAATCAGCCCCAGCATTTT
TRBJ2-5 NA many TRBV28 CASRRDRKETQYF TGTGCCAGCAGGCGGGACAGAAAAGAGACCCAGTACTTC
TRBJ2-1 NA few TRBV2 CASKGDYNNEQFF TGTGCCAGCAAGGGGGACTACAACAATGAGCAGTTCTTC
TRBJ1-4 NA many TRBV28 CASSLEFLAPRKKLFF TGTGCCAGCAGTTTAGAATTTTTGGCCCCAAGGAAAAAACTGTTTTTT
TRBJ2-1 TRBD2 NA TRBV27 CASRLAGNYNEQFF TGTGCCAGCCGACTAGCGGGCAACTACAATGAGCAGTTCTTC
TRBJ1-6 TRBD1 many TRBV6-1 CASTQGPGAPLHF TGTGCCAGCACACAGGGGCCCGGGGCACCCCTCCACTTT
TRBJ2-2 NA many TRBV27 CASSLDTGELFF TGTGCCAGCAGTCTAGACACCGGGGAGCTGTTTTTT
TRBJ2-7 TRBD1 few TRBV9 CASSARGLGYEQYF TGTGCCAGCAGCGCCAGGGGGCTAGGCTACGAGCAGTACTTC
TRBJ2-3 NA NA TRBV7-3 CASSLNSWERADTQYF TGTGCCAGCAGCTTAAATTCGTGGGAGAGGGCAGATACGCAGTATTTT
TRBJ2-4 NA NA TRBV7-9 CASSSLAKNIQYF TGTGCCAGCAGTTCACTGGCCAAAAACATTCAGTACTTC
TRBJ2-2 TRBD1 many TRBV28 CASILTGAGELFF TGTGCCAGCATTCTGACAGGGGCCGGGGAGCTGTTTTTT
TRBJ1-6 TRBD1 many TRBV28 CASSLRDRVNSPLHF TGTGCCAGCAGTTTACGGGACAGGGTAAACTCACCCCTCCACTTT
TRBJ2-2 TRBD1 many TRBV28 CASSSHATGYSTGELFF TGTGCCAGCAGTTCCCACGCGACAGGGTACTCAACCGGGGAGCTGTTTTTT
TRBJ2-1 TRBD2 NA TRBV15 CATSKASGRLSNEQFF TGTGCCACCAGCAAAGCTAGCGGGAGATTGAGCAATGAGCAGTTCTTC
TRBJ2-1 NA NA TRBV12-3/TRBV12-4 CANSFIRSGKYNEQFF TGTGCCAACAGTTTTATCCGTAGCGGAAAGTACAATGAGCAGTTCTTC
TRBJ2-1 TRBD1 few TRBV7-3 CASSLTGGAGNEQFF TGTGCCAGCAGCCTAACAGGGGGCGCGGGCAATGAGCAGTTCTTC
TRBJ1-2 NA many TRBV6-1 CATQGDYGYTF TGTGCCACTCAGGGAGACTATGGCTACACCTTC
TRBJ2-7 TRBD1 many TRBV7-8 CASSLPHPTGAKYF TGTGCCAGCAGCTTACCCCATCCGACAGGGGCAAAGTACTTC
TRBJ1-5 TRBD1 once TRBV2 CASSTRGGTGGLSNQPQHF TGTGCCAGCAGTACGAGGGGAGGGACAGGGGGTTTGAGCAATCAGCCCCAGCATTTT
TRBJ2-1 NA NA TRBV30 CAWSLNSNKYNEQFF TGTGCCTGGAGCCTGAATAGCAATAAGTACAATGAGCAGTTCTTC